This T cell receptor (beta chain) was retrieved from a study of post-analysis software for immune sequencing data. About the study: Patients had relapsing-remitting, secondary progressive or progressive-relapsing multiple sclerosis; some lacked subtype. Study-wide results and limits: A handful of TRBV segments appeared more often in patients than in controls, and TRBV5-6, TRBV5-1 and TRBV20-1 were among these. Controls had significantly higher normalized Chao1 diversity than multiple sclerosis patients.

Libraries were made from TCR beta cDNA, and they carried unique molecular identifiers. Approximately 0.5 million cDNA molecules were recovered from an input of 1 to 10 million T cells. Each CDR3 protein gets one entry after TCRdb re-called the PCR reads with MiXCR. The sample lists some 500,000 distinct CDR3 sequences; less than 45% were seen once. Regarding this clonotype: Its antigen is as yet unknown.

The CDR3 sequence is 14 residues long. Germline CDR1 reads SGHTA; CDR2 reads FQGNSA. J gave up 6 bases and V 5 bases, and 6 bases lay outside the gene matches. V is TRBV7-2 and J is TRBJ2-1, with 8 nucleotides matching TRBD1. Sequenced: blood. This sequence originates from a girl aged 10 to 17 with multiple sclerosis. CDR3 in DNA: TGTGCCAGCAGCCGTGGACAGGGTTTCAATGAGCAGTTCTTC. Translated, it gives CASSRGQGFNEQFF.